A selection of T cell receptor beta chains follows, all from one sample in a study of blood T cell repertoires in COVID-19. Generated by immunoSEQ multiplex PCR, the TCRdb table keeps only in-frame clones and is missing some. Among under 85,000 clones listed, around 83% were seen once. The sequenced sample was peripheral blood. Every receptor here comes from a man in his forties or fifties with acute or convalescent COVID-19. The CDR3 runs from the conserved cysteine through the conserved F or W. A D gene is named only where the DNA matches it firmly. Clone size, where shown, is once, few, many, or a class for clones that have expanded.

D	V	size	J	DNA	CDR3
TRBD2	TRBV15	-	TRBJ2-7	TGTGCCACCAGCAGAGTTCGGGGGGACTACGAGCAGTACTTC	CATSRVRGDYEQYF
TRBD1	TRBV7-2	-	TRBJ1-6	TGTGCCAGCAGCCAGGGACAGGGGTATTCACCCCTCCACTTT	CASSQGQGYSPLHF
TRBD1	TRBV11-3	once	TRBJ1-6	TGTGCCAGCAGCGCCTCCCGGGACAGGACTAATTCACCCCTCCACTTT	CASSASRDRTNSPLHF
TRBD1	TRBV7-2	-	TRBJ2-7	TGTGCCAGCAGTCCTTCCGGGACAGGGAAGTACGAGCAGTACTTC	CASSPSGTGKYEQYF
-	TRBV27	few	TRBJ1-2	TGTGCCAGCTCCTTATTGGGCCAGAACTATGGCTACACCTTC	CASSLLGQNYGYTF
-	TRBV25-1	once	TRBJ2-2	TGTGCCAGCAGTCCCCAGGGTAGGGACACCGGGGAGCTGTTTTTT	CASSPQGRDTGELFF
-	TRBV21-1	-	TRBJ2-1	TGTGCCAGCAGCAAAGGGCCCCGGGGGGCCCACAATGAGCAGTTCTTC	CASSKGPRGAHNEQFF
TRBD1	TRBV5-4	-	TRBJ1-1	TGTGCCAGCAGCTTGAGGACAGGGACCGGTGGAGCTTTCTTT	CASSLRTGTGGAFF
-	TRBV6-6	-	TRBJ1-2	TGTGCCAGCCAAATAGTCCCAGGTCCCTATGGCTACACCTTC	CASQIVPGPYGYTF
TRBD2	TRBV5-4	-	TRBJ2-3	TGTGCCAGCAGCTTGGAAGGTGGCGGGAGTTCTGATACGCAGTATTTT	CASSLEGGGSSDTQYF
TRBD1	TRBV6-6	-	TRBJ1-1	TGTGCCAGCAGTAAACAGGGGGCGAACACTGAAGCTTTCTTT	CASSKQGANTEAFF
-	TRBV6-1	once	TRBJ1-1	TGTGCCAGCAGTGAATGGACACGGGAAGCTTTCTTT	CASSEWTREAFF
-	TRBV4-3	-	TRBJ2-1	TGCGCCAGCAGCCAAGATAGGGGAGGACGCTCCTACAATGAGCAGTTCTTC	CASSQDRGGRSYNEQFF
TRBD1	TRBV29-1	-	TRBJ1-1	TGCAGCGTTCCGCGGCAGGGGGGAGTGAACACTGAAGCTTTCTTT	CSVPRQGGVNTEAFF
-	TRBV4-1	few	TRBJ1-2	TGCGCCAGCAGCCAAGGGGTAGCCCTAGGCTATGGCTACACCTTC	CASSQGVALGYGYTF
-	TRBV24-1	-	TRBJ1-1	TGTGCCACCAGTGCTGCAGGGCAAGGCACTGAAGCTTTCTTT	CATSAAGQGTEAFF
-	TRBV2	-	TRBJ2-3	TGTGCCAGCAGTGAGGGTAGCCCCACAGATACGCAGTATTTT	CASSEGSPTDTQYF
-	TRBV14	-	TRBJ2-1	TGTGCCAGCAGCACGCTCGAGTTCGGCGGTAACAATGAGCAGTTCTTC	CASSTLEFGGNNEQFF
-	TRBV4-3	once	TRBJ1-6	TGCGCCAGCAGCCAGAACGGGAGGGCAAATAATTCACCCCTCCACTTT	CASSQNGRANNSPLHF
-	TRBV11-1	once	TRBJ2-1	TGTGCCAGCAGCCAGGACTCGACATCCAATGAGCAGTTCTTC	CASSQDSTSNEQFF
TRBD1	TRBV6-5	-	TRBJ2-1	TGTGCCAGCAGGCCCACCGGGACAGGATACAATGAGCAGTTCTTC	CASRPTGTGYNEQFF
TRBD2	TRBV4-1	-	TRBJ2-1	TGCGCCAGCAGCCGAGGCCTAGCGGGAGGTCACAATGAGCAGTTCTTC	CASSRGLAGGHNEQFF
-	TRBV5-1	-	TRBJ2-1	TGCGCCAGCAGCTCAGGGACTCCCCGTGGGACGCAGTTCTTC	CASSSGTPRGTQFF
-	TRBV18	-	TRBJ1-1	TGTGCCAGCTCACCAAGGAGGGAGAACACTGAAGCTTTCTTT	CASSPRRENTEAFF
TRBD1	TRBV6-2/TRBV6-3	-	TRBJ1-6	TGTGCCAGCAGTCACCGGACAGGGCCCTATAATTCACCCCTCCACTTT	CASSHRTGPYNSPLHF
-	TRBV7-9	-	TRBJ2-7	TGTGCCAGCAGCTTAAGCCTAGGCGGCTACGAGCAGTACTTC	CASSLSLGGYEQYF
TRBD1	TRBV4-2	-	TRBJ2-1	TGTGCCAGCAGCCATAGGGACAGGGAGGACAATGAGCAGTTCTTC	CASSHRDREDNEQFF
TRBD1	TRBV19	-	TRBJ2-5	TGTGCCAGTAGTAACTCGGGACAGCAAGAGACCCAGTACTTC	CASSNSGQQETQYF
TRBD2	TRBV24-1	-	TRBJ2-1	TGTGCCACCAGTCCGGGGGGATACAATGAGCAGTTCTTC	CATSPGGYNEQFF
TRBD1	TRBV19	-	TRBJ1-4	TGTGCCAGTAACCCAAGGGGGCGCAATGAAAAACTGTTTTTT	CASNPRGRNEKLFF
-	TRBV12-3/TRBV12-4	-	TRBJ2-1	TGTGCCAGCATCAGTGGGAGAGGTGAGCAGTTCTTC	CASISGRGEQFF
-	TRBV7-2	few	TRBJ2-1	TGTGCCAGCAGCCCTTTCCGGCGGAGGACCTACAATGAGCAGTTCTTC	CASSPFRRRTYNEQFF
TRBD1	TRBV7-9	few	TRBJ1-1	TGTGCCAGCAGGACTAAGGACAGGCTGAACACTGAAGCTTTCTTT	CASRTKDRLNTEAFF
TRBD1	TRBV30	-	TRBJ2-7	TGTGCCTGGAGTGTGGGACAGGGGTACGAGCAGTACTTC	CAWSVGQGYEQYF
-	TRBV6-5	-	TRBJ2-2	TGTGCCAGCAGTTACCAACAAGCGAACACCGGGGAGCTGTTTTTT	CASSYQQANTGELFF
TRBD1	TRBV3-1/TRBV3-2	once	TRBJ1-2	TGTGCCAGCAGCCCCGGGCAGGGGGTCTATGGCTACACCTTC	CASSPGQGVYGYTF
-	TRBV12-3/TRBV12-4	-	TRBJ2-3	TGTGCCAGCAGCCCAAAAGATACGCAGTATTTT	CASSPKDTQYF
-	TRBV30	once	TRBJ1-2	TGTGCCTGGTTTACGGACGCAGCCCTGCGGAGGGGCTACACCTTC	CAWFTDAALRRGYTF
TRBD1	TRBV2	-	TRBJ1-5	TGTGCCAGCAGACAGGGGCCAGGGCAGCCCCAGCATTTT	CASRQGPGQPQHF
TRBD2	TRBV5-4	-	TRBJ2-1	TGTGCCAGCAGCTTAGGTACTAGCGGGAGTGGCTACAATGAGCAGTTCTTC	CASSLGTSGSGYNEQFF
-	TRBV5-1	-	TRBJ1-1	TGCGCCAGCAGCTTGGAAGGGGTCATCCATGGTGAAGCTTTCTTT	CASSLEGVIHGEAFF
TRBD1	TRBV28	-	TRBJ1-1	TGTGCCAGCAGGGGGACAGAAAAAGCTTTCTTT	CASRGTEKAFF
-	TRBV5-5	once	TRBJ1-6	TGTGCCAGCAGCTTCGGCCGGGCCCTCCACTTT	CASSFGRALHF
TRBD1	TRBV7-7	-	TRBJ2-3	TGTGCCAGCAGCCCAGGGACAGGGAATACAGATACGCAGTATTTT	CASSPGTGNTDTQYF
TRBD1	TRBV7-6	few	TRBJ1-3	TGTGCCAGCAGCTTAGCGCCGGGACAGGGGGTCGGAAACACCATATATTTT	CASSLAPGQGVGNTIYF
-	TRBV9	-	TRBJ1-4	TGTGCCAGCAGCGAGGCCCTGGGGGGAGCTAATGAAAAACTGTTTTTT	CASSEALGGANEKLFF
TRBD1	TRBV5-1	-	TRBJ1-4	TGCGCCAGCAGCTTGCAGTCGGGGACAGCTAATGAAAAACTGTTTTTT	CASSLQSGTANEKLFF